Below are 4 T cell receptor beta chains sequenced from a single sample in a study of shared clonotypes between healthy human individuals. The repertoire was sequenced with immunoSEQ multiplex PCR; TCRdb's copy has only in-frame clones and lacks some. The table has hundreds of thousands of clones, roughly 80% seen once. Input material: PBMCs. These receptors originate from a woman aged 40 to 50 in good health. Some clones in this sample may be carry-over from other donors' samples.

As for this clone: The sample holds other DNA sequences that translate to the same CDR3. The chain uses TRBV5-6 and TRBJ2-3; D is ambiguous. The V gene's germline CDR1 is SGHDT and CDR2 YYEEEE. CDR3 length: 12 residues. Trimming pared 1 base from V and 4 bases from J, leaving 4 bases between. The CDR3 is CASSLTADTQYF. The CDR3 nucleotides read TGTGCCAGCAGCTTGACTGCAGATACGCAGTATTTT.

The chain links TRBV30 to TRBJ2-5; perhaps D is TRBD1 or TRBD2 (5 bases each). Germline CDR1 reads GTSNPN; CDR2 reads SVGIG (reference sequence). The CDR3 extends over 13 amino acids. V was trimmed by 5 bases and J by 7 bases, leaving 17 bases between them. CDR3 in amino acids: CAWGVQGGGTQYF. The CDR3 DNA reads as TGTGCCTGGGGGGTGCAGGGTGGAGGGACCCAGTACTTC. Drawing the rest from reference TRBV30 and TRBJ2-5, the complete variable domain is SQTIHQWPATLVQPVGSPLSLECTVEGTSNPNLYWYRQAAGRGLQLLFYSVGIGQISSEVPQNLSASRPQDRQFILSSKKLLLSDSGFYLCAWGVQGGGTQYFGPGTRLLVL.

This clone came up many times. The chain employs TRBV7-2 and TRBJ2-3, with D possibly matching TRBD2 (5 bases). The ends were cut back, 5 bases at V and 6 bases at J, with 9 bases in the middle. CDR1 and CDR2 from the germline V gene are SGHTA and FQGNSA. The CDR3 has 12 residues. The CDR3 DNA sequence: TGTGCCAGCAGCAGCGGTCGCGATACGCAGTATTTT. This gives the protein CASSSGRDTQYF.

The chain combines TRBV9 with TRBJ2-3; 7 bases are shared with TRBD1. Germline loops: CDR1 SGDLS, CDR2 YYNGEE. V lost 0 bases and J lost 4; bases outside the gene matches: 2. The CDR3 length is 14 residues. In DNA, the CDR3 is TGTGCCAGCAGCGTAGTAGGGGGCCCAGATACGCAGTATTTT. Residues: CASSVVGGPDTQYF.